The 18 T cell receptor beta chains below all came from one sample that was sequenced in a study of shared clonotypes between healthy human individuals. Positively selected for CCR7, the CD45RO-negative cells used as naive CD8 cells excluded terminally differentiated effector memory CD45RA+ cells. Sequenced by immunoSEQ multiplex PCR; TCRdb stores in-frame clones only, minus some. The data hold 450,000 to 700,000 clones, with around 95% observed a single time. The sequenced sample consisted of naive CD8+ T cells sorted from blood. These TCRs come from a woman under 40 in good health.

Only one count was recorded for this clone. The chain couples TRBV10-2 to TRBJ2-7; the match to TRBD1 covers 8 bases. There are 13 residues in the CDR3. Germline V lookup: CDR1 WSHSY, CDR2 SAAADI. The V gene end was trimmed by 10 bases and the J gene end by 2 bases; junction bases not matched to a gene: 7. The CDR3 DNA follows: TGCGCCACGGGGGACAGGAGTACCTACGAGCAGTACTTC. Translating it yields CATGDRSTYEQYF.

Turning to this clone: Other DNA variants within this sample encode the same CDR3. The gene calls are TRBV27 and TRBJ2-1, with D unresolved. V was clipped by 2 bases and J by 7 bases, with 6 bases between them. This CDR3 is 12 amino acids long. Germline V lookup: CDR1 MNHEY, CDR2 SMNVEV (reference sequence). The CDR3 region has the DNA TGTGCCAGCAGTTTACTGGGGAATGAGCAGTTCTTC. Its protein product is CASSLLGNEQFF.

The chain recombines TRBV4-1 with TRBJ2-7; 7 bases line up with TRBD2. The junction had 13 bases not matched to a gene; V was cut back by 6 bases and J by 2 bases. The germline CDR1 and CDR2 sequences are MGHRA and YSYEKL. The CDR3 length is 16 residues. CDR3 nucleotide sequence: TGCGCCAGCAGTCTAGTTGCCGGCGGGAGAACCTACGAGCAGTACTTC. Translated, it gives CASSLVAGGRTYEQYF.

The J gene is TRBJ1-5, the V gene TRBV19, with D maybe TRBD1 (6 bases). Per the germline V gene, CDR1 is LNHDA and CDR2 is SQIVND (reference sequence). CDR3 length: 15 amino acids. V dropped 7 bases and J dropped 0 bases, with 13 bases sitting between them. CDR3 sequence reads: CASTPGQNSNQPQHF. Written as DNA, the CDR3 is TGTGCCAGTACCCCAGGACAGAATAGCAATCAGCCCCAGCATTTT.

The chain couples TRBV28 to TRBJ2-5; tentative D call: TRBD2 (6 bases). The V gene's germline CDR1 is MDHEN and CDR2 SYDVKM. V lost 6 bases to trimming and J lost 0 bases, with 14 bases between them. The CDR3 consists of 15 residues. CDR3 amino acids: CASSLNRDYQETQYF. Written as DNA, the CDR3 is TGTGCCAGCAGCCTCAACCGGGACTACCAAGAGACCCAGTACTTC.

The J gene is TRBJ2-7, the V gene TRBV2, with D perhaps matching TRBD1 (6 bases). Per germline, CDR1 SNHLY and CDR2 FYNNEI. There are 16 residues in the CDR3. The V gene lost 3 bases and the J gene lost 3 bases, with 18 bases spanning the gap. The CDR3 region has the DNA TGTGCCAGCAGTGATTCTAGGACAGTCACAATCTACGAGCAGTACTTC. Translating it yields CASSDSRTVTIYEQYF.

The chain couples TRBV30 to TRBJ1-3; D is possibly TRBD1 (6 bases). V was trimmed by 3 bases and J by 9 bases, leaving 21 bases between them. This CDR3 spans 15 amino acids. Germline CDR1 reads GTSNPN; CDR2 reads SVGIG (reference sequence). The CDR3 DNA is TGTGCCTGGAGCCCGGGACACGCGACTTTTGGCACCATATATTTT. It is translated as CAWSPGHATFGTIYF. Variable domain in full (rest from reference TRBV30 and TRBJ1-3): SQTIHQWPATLVQPVGSPLSLECTVEGTSNPNLYWYRQAAGRGLQLLFYSVGIGQISSEVPQNLSASRPQDRQFILSSKKLLLSDSGFYLCAWSPGHATFGTIYFGEGSWLTVV.

The rearrangement links TRBV2 to TRBJ2-7, with 7 positions matching TRBD2. Per the germline V gene, CDR1 is SNHLY and CDR2 is FYNNEI. CDR3 size: 13 residues. The CDR3 reads CVISGASSYEQYF. In nucleotides, the CDR3 is TGTGTTATAAGCGGGGCCAGCTCCTACGAGCAGTACTTC.

This clone came up many times. V usage is TRBV27 and J usage is TRBJ2-4, with TRBD1 identical over 9 bases. V gave up 5 bases and J gave up 8 bases; unmatched junction bases: 10. The CDR3 totals 15 residues. Per germline, CDR1 MNHEY and CDR2 SMNVEV (reference sequence). In nucleotides, the CDR3 is TGTGCCAGCAGTGAGACAGGGGGTTTCTTTGACATTCAGTACTTC. Translated: CASSETGGFFDIQYF.

The genes are TRBV7-3 and TRBJ2-3, with TRBD1 matching 9 bases. This CDR3 spans 14 amino acids. Trimming took 5 bases from V and 7 from J; bases not matched to a gene: 7. CDR1 is SGHTA, CDR2 FQGTGA, per germline. The CDR3 region has the DNA TGTGCCAGCAGCCACGGGACAGGGTCGAATACGCAGTATTTT. Protein: CASSHGTGSNTQYF.

A single count supports this clone. The J gene is TRBJ2-5, the V gene TRBV28; 8 bases agree with TRBD2. From germline, CDR1 is MDHEN and CDR2 SYDVKM. CDR3 length: 17 amino acids. Trimming took 5 bases from V and 0 from J; bases not matched to a gene: 11. The CDR3 protein is CASSEAGALRNQETQYF. CDR3 bases: TGTGCCAGCAGTGAAGCGGGAGCTCTAAGGAACCAAGAGACCCAGTACTTC.

This chain connects TRBV6-6 to TRBJ1-1, with 7 nucleotides matching TRBD1. Germline CDR1 and CDR2: MNHNY and SVGAGI (reference sequence). With 5 bases clipped from V and 6 bases from J, the junction kept 6 bases outside the gene matches. This CDR3 contains 13 residues. In DNA, the CDR3 is TGTGCCAGCAGTCAGGACAGGCCGGCTGAAGCTTTCTTT. It yields the protein CASSQDRPAEAFF.

The gene calls are TRBV7-9 and TRBJ2-5; TRBD1 matches at 7 bases. From germline, CDR1 is SEHNR and CDR2 FQNEAQ (reference sequence). J was trimmed by 5 bases and V by 6 bases; bases with no gene match: 6. CDR3 length equals 13 residues. The CDR3 loop reads CASRGTGEETQYF. The CDR3 region has the DNA TGTGCCAGCAGGGGAACAGGGGAGGAGACCCAGTACTTC.

This chain joins TRBV10-1 and TRBJ1-5; maybe TRBD1 (5 bases). The CDR3 has 15 amino acids. Germline assignment: CDR1 WNHNN and CDR2 SYGVQD (reference sequence). The V and J ends lost 7 bases and 0 bases respectively, with 13 bases between them. Here the CDR3 reads CASTDLGASNQPQHF. CDR3 DNA sequence: TGCGCCAGCACCGACCTCGGGGCTAGCAATCAGCCCCAGCATTTT.

This chain joins TRBV6-6 and TRBJ2-3, with TRBD2 matching over 9 bases. The CDR3 spans 13 residues. Trimming at V came to 5 bases and at J to 4 bases, leaving 1 base not matched to a gene. CDR1 is MNHNY and CDR2 is SVGAGI in the germline V gene (reference sequence). This chain's CDR3 is CASSRGRADTQYF. CDR3 DNA sequence: TGTGCCAGCAGTCGCGGGAGGGCAGATACGCAGTATTTT.

The chain has TRBV2 and TRBJ2-1; TRBD1 aligns across 10 bases. V was pared by 8 bases and J by 7 bases, with 5 bases of the junction left unmatched. CDR1 is SNHLY and CDR2 is FYNNEI in the germline V gene. The CDR3 extends over 13 amino acids. The CDR3 reads CASRQGARNEQFF. The CDR3 DNA follows: TGTGCCAGCCGACAGGGGGCGCGGAATGAGCAGTTCTTC. The full variable domain, its missing parts supplied by reference TRBV2 and TRBJ2-1, is EPEVTQTPSHQVTQMGQEVILRCVPISNHLYFYWYRQILGQKVEFLVSFYNNEISEKSEIFDDQFSVERPDGSNFTLKIRSTKLEDSAMYFCASRQGARNEQFFGPGTRLTVL.

The rearrangement joins TRBV6-5 to TRBJ2-7, with 7 bases aligning to TRBD2. In germline, CDR1 is MNHEY, CDR2 SVGAGI. The CDR3 is made up of 16 amino acids. Unmatched junction bases numbered 11, after V lost 4 bases and J lost 2 bases. The CDR3, as DNA: TGTGCCAGCAGTTTAAGTAAAGGGGAGGGGACCTACGAGCAGTACTTC. It specifies CASSLSKGEGTYEQYF.

The gene calls are TRBV19 and TRBJ1-2, with a weak D call TRBD1 (6 bases). The CDR3 runs 12 residues. V lost 7 bases and J 3 bases, leaving 9 bases between the germline ends. The germline gives CDR1 LNHDA, CDR2 SQIVND (reference sequence). CDR3 nucleotide sequence: TGTGCCAGTAAGGGGGAGGACTATGGCTACACCTTC. The encoded protein is CASKGEDYGYTF.